The 21 T cell receptor beta chains below were found in one sample sequenced in a study of radiation and T cells in renal cell carcinoma. Libraries were prepared by immunoSEQ multiplex PCR; TCRdb keeps only in-frame clonotypes and omits some of them. The sample lists some 150,000 clones; over 80% were seen once. As to time point: blood 2 weeks post-SBRT. Treatment specified: 15 Gy SBRT to primary tumor, nephrectomy 4 weeks later. The sequencing used blood, collected from a patient whose treatment included radiotherapy and nephrectomy. Receptor source: a woman aged 45-65 years with renal cell carcinoma.

This clone occurred once. The chain carries TRBV5-1 and TRBJ1-2, with TRBD1 identical over 7 bases. This CDR3 is built from 14 residues. Germline lookup yields CDR1 SGHRS and CDR2 YFSETQ. Germline trimming cut 4 bases from V and 7 bases from J; bases unmatched to any gene: 10. DNA for the CDR3: TGCGCCAGCAGCCCACGGGGACAGCTCCGTGGCTACACCTTC. It is translated as CASSPRGQLRGYTF.

This chain uses TRBV6-6 with TRBJ1-1; D not resolved. Looked up from germline, CDR1 is MNHNY and CDR2 is SVGAGI (reference sequence). Trimming stripped 2 bases from V and 7 bases from J, with 8 bases between. The CDR3 extends over 12 amino acids. The CDR3 DNA is TGTGCCAGCAGTTACATCGGGGTTGAAGCTTTCTTT. Translated, it gives CASSYIGVEAFF.

CDR3 DNA sequence: TGTGCCAGCAGCCCCCGGGACAGGGCGAACACTGAAGCTTTCTTT. Amino acids: CASSPRDRANTEAFF. V usage is TRBV7-2 and J usage is TRBJ1-1; 9 bases are shared with TRBD1. The CDR3 consists of 15 residues. Germline lookup yields CDR1 SGHTA and CDR2 FQGNSA. V lost 5 bases, J lost 1 base, and 5 bases stayed unmatched.

The chain joins TRBV19 to TRBJ2-7, with a tentative D call TRBD2 (7 bases). The ends were cut back, 4 bases at V and 3 bases at J, with 16 bases in the middle. The CDR3 consists of 15 residues. CDR1 LNHDA and CDR2 SQIVND come from the germline V gene (reference sequence). CDR3 protein: CASSRRDGGLYEQYF. DNA of the CDR3: TGTGCCAGTAGTAGGAGGGACGGGGGGCTCTACGAGCAGTACTTC.

This chain connects TRBV5-1 to TRBJ2-5; 8 bases are a match to TRBD2. The V segment lost 4 bases and the J segment 3 bases; nucleotides outside the gene matches: 11. The CDR3 has 16 residues. The germline V gene encodes CDR1 SGHRS and CDR2 YFSETQ. CDR3 coding DNA: TGCGCCAGCAGCAGAACCGGGGGGGCCAGGAAAGAGACCCAGTACTTC. Protein: CASSRTGGARKETQYF.

The chain couples TRBV6-1 to TRBJ1-1; perhaps TRBD1 as D (6 bases). The V end lost 6 bases, the J end lost 7 bases, and 15 bases lay between the germline ends. The CDR3 loop spans 13 amino acids. In germline, CDR1 is MNHNS, CDR2 SASEGT. CDR3 in amino acids: CASSPWQGIEAFF. The CDR3, as DNA: TGTGCCAGCAGCCCTTGGCAGGGGATTGAAGCTTTCTTT.

The chain joins TRBV30 to TRBJ2-7; a possible D gene is TRBD2 (5 bases). Germline CDR1 GTSNPN, CDR2 SVGIG (reference sequence). CDR3 length equals 14 residues. V lost 0 bases to trimming and J lost 2 bases, with 11 bases between them. The CDR3 loop reads CAWSVGMEAYEQYF. CDR3 nucleotides: TGTGCCTGGAGTGTAGGCATGGAGGCCTACGAGCAGTACTTC. Complete variable domain (other parts from reference TRBV30 and TRBJ2-7): SQTIHQWPATLVQPVGSPLSLECTVEGTSNPNLYWYRQAAGRGLQLLFYSVGIGQISSEVPQNLSASRPQDRQFILSSKKLLLSDSGFYLCAWSVGMEAYEQYFGPGTRLTVT.

The CDR3 here is CASSLGGDGVYEQYF. The CDR3 coding sequence is TGTGCCAGCAGCTTAGGGGGGGATGGGGTCTACGAGCAGTACTTC. This chain connects TRBV7-2 to TRBJ2-7, with D perhaps matching TRBD2 (6 bases). CDR1 and CDR2 from the germline V gene are SGHTA and FQGNSA. The V end was cut by 1 base, the J end by 3 bases, with 13 bases between. The CDR3 is 15 residues long.

The chain links TRBV19 to TRBJ1-1, with 7 bases identical to TRBD1. In germline, CDR1 is LNHDA, CDR2 SQIVND (reference sequence). The CDR3 is made up of 15 amino acids. V was pared by 3 bases and J by 3 bases, with 7 bases of the junction left unmatched. This CDR3 is CASSIWGQSYTEAFF. CDR3 nucleotides: TGTGCCAGTAGTATTTGGGGACAGTCTTACACTGAAGCTTTCTTT.

The rearrangement links TRBV19 to TRBJ1-2; D is undetermined. Germline CDR1 and CDR2: LNHDA and SQIVND (reference sequence). There are 14 residues in the CDR3. The V and J ends lost 3 bases and 2 bases respectively, with 10 bases between them. DNA of the CDR3: TGTGCCAGTAGTATGAGACACCAGAACTATGGCTACACCTTC. It yields the protein CASSMRHQNYGYTF.

The chain uses TRBV30 and TRBJ1-3, with D maybe TRBD1 (5 bases). Per the germline V gene, CDR1 is GTSNPN and CDR2 is SVGIG (reference sequence). Deletions cut 3 bases from V and 8 bases from J, with 17 bases between. CDR3 size: 14 residues. The CDR3 region has the DNA TGTGCCTGGAGGGCCCCAGGGAAGGGGTACACCATATATTTT. Protein sequence: CAWRAPGKGYTIYF.

J is TRBJ2-7 and V is TRBV28; D is perhaps TRBD1 or TRBD2 (5 bases each). CDR1 MDHEN and CDR2 SYDVKM come from the germline V gene. This CDR3 is 16 amino acids long. V lost 2 bases, J lost 0 bases, and 14 bases lay in between. The CDR3 is CASSLRWGKSSYEQYF. The CDR3 coding sequence is TGTGCCAGCAGTTTACGGTGGGGGAAGAGCTCCTACGAGCAGTACTTC. Full variable domain (missing parts from reference TRBV28 and TRBJ2-7): DVKVTQSSRYLVKRTGEKVFLECVQDMDHENMFWYRQDPGLGLRLIYFSYDVKMKEKGDIPEGYSVSREKKERFSLILESASTNQTSMYLCASSLRWGKSSYEQYFGPGTRLTVT.

This chain joins TRBV10-2 and TRBJ2-1; 8 bases align to TRBD2. CDR1 and CDR2 (germline): WSHSY, SAAADI. Trimming cost V 6 bases and J 1 base; bases outside gene matches: 8. The CDR3 totals 16 residues. In DNA form, the CDR3 reads TGCGCCAGCAGCAACCCAGCGGGGGTGTCCTACAATGAGCAGTTCTTC. Encoded protein: CASSNPAGVSYNEQFF.

This clone has just a few counts. The genes are TRBV6-5 and TRBJ1-4, with D hard to call. In germline, CDR1 is MNHEY, CDR2 SVGAGI. The CDR3 is made up of 16 amino acids. V gave up 0 bases and J gave up 3 bases, with 11 bases separating them. This CDR3 is CASSYSSGRSNEKLFF. CDR3 bases: TGTGCCAGCAGTTACTCAAGCGGGCGGTCTAATGAAAAACTGTTTTTT.

The chain employs TRBV7-8 and TRBJ2-1; 13 bases map to TRBD2. CDR1 and CDR2 from the germline V gene are SGHVS and FQNEAQ. V lost 5 bases and J lost 0; bases outside the gene matches: 7. The CDR3 has 18 residues. CDR3 residues: CASSAGLAGAVSYNEQFF. The CDR3 DNA sequence: TGTGCCAGCAGCGCCGGACTAGCGGGGGCTGTCTCCTACAATGAGCAGTTCTTC.

This chain joins TRBV7-8 and TRBJ1-2; D remains unclear. CDR1 SGHVS and CDR2 FQNEAQ come from the germline V gene. This CDR3 is built from 13 residues. V was cut by 1 base and J by 5 bases, with 8 bases left in between. Here the CDR3 reads CASSLEGGYGYTF. The CDR3 DNA is TGTGCCAGCAGCTTAGAGGGAGGGTATGGCTACACCTTC.

This clone was recorded once. The rearrangement uses TRBV7-3 and TRBJ2-3; possible D gene TRBD2, 7 bases. Germline assignment: CDR1 SGHTA and CDR2 FQGTGA. V lost 0 bases and J 2 bases, leaving 21 bases between the germline ends. The CDR3 is 19 residues long. The CDR3 nucleotides are TGTGCCAGCAGCTTAACAGGGGGGGACCCTCCCGTCGCCACAGATACGCAGTATTTT. It specifies CASSLTGGDPPVATDTQYF.

The chain uses TRBV6-6 and TRBJ2-3; D may be TRBD2 (5 bases). Trimming removed 0 bases at V and 4 bases at J, with 8 bases between. The CDR3 has 14 residues. Per germline, CDR1 MNHNY and CDR2 SVGAGI (reference sequence). The CDR3 loop is CASSYSTSPDTQYF. CDR3 sequence (DNA): TGTGCCAGCAGTTACTCTACTAGTCCAGATACGCAGTATTTT.

V is TRBV19 and J is TRBJ1-2; D is undetermined. Germline V lookup: CDR1 LNHDA, CDR2 SQIVND (reference sequence). The V end was cut by 8 bases, the J end by 6 bases, with 16 bases between. The CDR3 has 13 residues. The CDR3 nucleotides read TGTGCCAGTTCAATTCGGCAGGATCATGGCTACACCTTC. It is translated as CASSIRQDHGYTF. The full variable domain, rest sourced from reference TRBV19 and TRBJ1-2, is DGGITQSPKYLFRKEGQNVTLSCEQNLNHDAMYWYRQDPGQGLRLIYYSQIVNDFQKGDIAEGYSVSREKKESFPLTVTSAQKNPTAFYLCASSIRQDHGYTFGSGTRLTVV.

This clone was seen only a few times. The chain links TRBV5-1 to TRBJ1-1; weak D call: TRBD1 (6 bases). Trimming shortened V by 4 bases and J by 3 bases, and 10 bases separated the two germline ends. Germline CDR1 and CDR2: SGHRS and YFSETQ. This CDR3 comprises 13 residues. The CDR3 protein is CASSPRTDTEAFF. The CDR3 DNA is TGCGCCAGCAGCCCACGGACAGACACTGAAGCTTTCTTT.

The chain has TRBV4-3 and TRBJ1-2; weak D call: TRBD1 (5 bases). The CDR3 consists of 16 residues. CDR1 LGHNA and CDR2 YSLEER come from the germline V gene. The V end was cut by 0 bases, the J end by 2 bases, with 13 bases between. In DNA, the CDR3 is TGCGCCAGCAGCCAAGATATAGGGCAGGGCAACTATGGCTACACCTTC. Its translation: CASSQDIGQGNYGYTF.